This T cell receptor beta chain was retrieved from a study of long-term antiretroviral therapy in people with HIV (dated by TCRdb to between 2021 and 2024). Regarding the research as a whole: The earliest samples were collected roughly a decade before the 2015 WHO recommendation for immediate ART, at a time when ART was usually postponed until CD4 counts fell. A retrospective serial study tested whether ART initiation and durable HIV suppression were associated with changes in peripheral blood TRB repertoire composition and diversity. A total of roughly 180 cryopreserved PBMC samples were contributed to the cohort by 30 adults with confirmed HIV infection, with samples collected serially over a mean of approximately 6 years (range 1-12). Eleven of the 30 participants with HIV were female. Test extractions of a monoclonal T-cell line alongside approximately 34 polyclonal samples showed no cross-contamination during QIAcube processing.

What the authors observed across the whole study: A significant increase in TRB diversity was found to be associated with ART initiation, although TRB diversity was observed to remain significantly below that of transplant donor controls even after long-term ART. Since PBMC availability was limited, sequencing covered only the TCR beta chain, with no alpha chain pairing. CDR3 length ranges in HIV repertoires were narrower than in controls, and network structure suggested an antigen-experienced repertoire with only a slight naive shift after ART. At every time point, the repertoire was dominated by expanded TRB clones first identified before ART initiation, although this dominance fluctuated and, in many PLHIV, declined after ART. Samples dated from about 2004 to 2018, and the ART regimens used may be less effective than current ones. Inferences about post-ART repertoire changes are limited because no data were available on ART adherence, viral resistance or therapy changes. Unsorted PBMC were profiled instead of sorted CD4+ and CD8+ T cells because pre-ART samples had limited cell numbers.

Sequencing of the TRB variable region was done with the immunoSEQ hsTCRB v3.0 assay at survey level resolution. TRB sequencing targeted a depth of about 40,000-55,000 T-cell genomes per sample. TRB libraries were pooled and sequenced on an Illumina MiSeq using a v3 150-cycle kit. Per the authors' processing: Repertoire analysis was run in R within a reproducible Nextflow workflow that covered QC, data transformation and analysis. LymphoSeq2, an R package for exploring AIRR-Seq data, was used to implement custom analyses. A few samples that yielded fewer than 5000 total TRB sequences were excluded, so that more than 150 HIV repertoires were analyzed. Among the 180 to 200 retained HIV repertoires, 55 to 65 were collected before ART initiation and about 130 were collected after ART initiation. Repertoires were downsampled to 5000 TRB nucleotide sequences, and summary statistics were averaged over 100 downsampling iterations. The analysis kept only TRB sequences whose CDR3 regions were at least seven amino acids long. Diversity was assessed using a clonality score derived from Shannon entropy and using the Gini coefficient. In the repertoire networks, any two of the top 5000 CDR3 amino acid sequences were connected whenever the two sequences differed by an edit distance of one. GLIPH2 predicted antigen specificity groups and MHC restriction for TRB CDR3 amino acid sequences. To flag known CMV, EBV, HIV or tissue antigen associations, CDR3 amino acid sequences were matched against VDJdb and McPAS-TCR. Pre-ART, post-ART and control groups were compared with Wilcoxon signed-rank tests and Holm-Bonferroni correction. TCRdb carries this immuneACCESS record with in-frame sequences only. Its versions omit some clonotypes, under half of them owing to an unresolved V gene in the studies checked, with the rest unexplained. That table is the source of V, J and clone size, and D and trimming were worked out from the DNA. In this sample the table shows roughly 24,000 clones, 70% to 90% of which occur a single time. 7.5% to 9% of the sample comes from the top ten.

CDR1 SEHNR and CDR2 FQNEAQ are derived from the germline V gene (reference sequence). V and J are trimmed by 4 bases and 6 bases, and the gene matches miss 17 bases of the junction. Including cysteine and phenylalanine, the CDR3 has 17 amino acids. Only the CDR3 DNA is retained, 51 bases long and in frame from the first base. Only a few counts were recorded for this clone. No antigen is known for it. The sample holds no much larger clone one base away, and base qualities are not on file. To be included, a participant needed at least one PBMC sample from before ART initiation plus at least two post-ART samples. Treatment was received in the United States of America by all participants with HIV. Before DNA extraction, cryopreserved samples containing about 0.9-10 million PBMC were thawed and washed. At the time of the earliest PBMC sample, participants with HIV were aged between about 23 and 54 years. Each participant contributed PBMC samples from 1-4 timepoints before ART initiation and 2-8 timepoints after ART initiation, with a median of 7 samples. For every participant, serial HIV viral load, CD4+ T-cell count, ART history and demographic data were obtained. Genomic DNA was extracted from unsorted PBMC with a Qiagen kit on a QIAcube, with processing performed in batches of 12 samples.

Here the sequenced sample was unsorted PBMCs, taken less than 5 years after starting antiretroviral therapy. This receptor was obtained from a middle-aged man with HIV. The sequence links TRBV7-9 to TRBJ1-2; TRBD1 agrees with 7 junctional bases. CDR3 protein: CASSSTRMTGRSHGYTF. Read as DNA, the sequence is TGTGCCAGCAGCTCAACGAGGATGACAGGGAGGTCACATGGCTACACCTTC.